These T cell receptor beta chains were read from a single sample in a study of cytomegalovirus exposure and HLA in healthy donors. The repertoire was sequenced with immunoSEQ multiplex PCR; TCRdb's copy has only in-frame clones and lacks some. The sample lists 150,000 or so clones, 60% to 80% occurring once. Sequencing was done on a sample of PBMCs. The receptors derive from a middle-aged man in good health and CMV-seropositive. Both conserved end residues are part of each CDR3. The D gene is left open where the match is weak. Size tells how often a clone was seen (once, few, many) or the class of an expanded clone, and some rows leave it out.

CASSLGSTITDTQYF | TGTGCCAGCAGCTTAGGGAGCACCATCACAGATACGCAGTATTTT | TRBJ2-3 | TRBV7-2 | NA | NA
CASSSPASGAPLHF | TGTGCCAGCAGTTCCCCCGCCTCGGGGGCACCCCTCCACTTT | TRBJ1-6 | TRBV28 | NA | NA
CASSTGGANYGYTF | TGCGCCAGCAGCACAGGGGGAGCTAACTATGGCTACACCTTC | TRBJ1-2 | TRBV5-1 | TRBD1 | NA
CSVALGARTTEAFF | TGCAGCGTTGCACTGGGGGCGCGTACAACTGAAGCTTTCTTT | TRBJ1-1 | TRBV29-1 | NA | NA
CASSVGDYTEAFF | TGTGCCAGCAGCGTAGGAGATTACACTGAAGCTTTCTTT | TRBJ1-1 | TRBV9 | NA | NA
CATSEQGHNSPLHF | TGTGCCACCAGCGAGCAGGGACACAATTCACCCCTCCACTTT | TRBJ1-6 | TRBV15 | NA | NA
CASSVTGRTEAFF | TGCGCCAGCAGCGTGACAGGGCGGACTGAAGCTTTCTTT | TRBJ1-1 | TRBV5-1 | TRBD1 | NA
CASSPGREGQPQHF | TGTGCCAGCTCACCTGGCAGGGAAGGCCAGCCCCAGCATTTT | TRBJ1-5 | TRBV18 | NA | NA
CASSFVTGDGYTF | TGTGCCAGCAGTTTCGTGACAGGGGATGGCTACACCTTC | TRBJ1-2 | TRBV28 | TRBD1 | NA
CASSTASGGGTQYF | TGTGCCAGTAGTACAGCTAGCGGGGGGGGGACCCAGTACTTC | TRBJ2-5 | TRBV19 | TRBD2 | NA
CASSKMDRAGNEQFF | TGTGCCAGCAGCAAAATGGACAGGGCGGGAAATGAGCAGTTCTTC | TRBJ2-1 | TRBV11-1 | TRBD1 | few
CASSQDTGYGNTIYF | TGCGCCAGCAGCCAAGATACGGGGTATGGAAACACCATATATTTT | TRBJ1-3 | TRBV4-1 | NA | NA
CASSPLVTGTEAFF | TGTGCCAGCAGCCCGCTAGTGACGGGCACTGAAGCTTTCTTT | TRBJ1-1 | TRBV7-8 | NA | few
CASSQGLAGGQNEQFF | TGCGCCAGCAGCCAAGGACTAGCGGGGGGGCAAAATGAGCAGTTCTTC | TRBJ2-1 | TRBV4-1 | TRBD2 | NA
CASRPPGLTGELFF | TGTGCCAGCAGGCCCCCAGGGCTCACCGGGGAGCTGTTTTTT | TRBJ2-2 | TRBV6-1 | NA | NA